This is a list of T cell receptor beta chains from one sample in a study of CD8 T cells in Susac syndrome. MiXCR, applied by TCRdb to the immunoSEQ multiplex PCR reads, yields one record per CDR3 protein. This table has about 210,000 distinct CDR3 sequences, 95% appearing once. Sequencing was carried out using CD4+ T cells from PBMCs. The origin of the receptors is a human donor in good health. Both conserved end residues are part of each CDR3. The D gene is left open where the match is weak. The listing skips clone size in some rows; elsewhere it reads once, few, many or a size class.

D gene | J gene | clone size | V gene | CDR3 protein | CDR3 DNA
- | TRBJ2-1 | - | TRBV6-5 | CASSYFGVSDRWNEQFF | TGTGCCAGCAGTTACTTCGGGGTGTCCGATAGGTGGAATGAGCAGTTCTTC
- | TRBJ2-1 | - | TRBV29-1 | CSVDRAGISSEQFF | TGCAGCGTTGATAGGGCAGGGATATCAAGCGAGCAGTTCTTC
TRBD2 | TRBJ2-1 | once | TRBV9 | CASSVDGRAYNEQFF | TGTGCCAGCAGCGTAGACGGGAGGGCCTACAATGAGCAGTTCTTC
- | TRBJ2-1 | - | TRBV7-9 | CASSPFTADNEQFF | TGTGCCAGCAGCCCCTTCACGGCAGACAATGAGCAGTTCTTC
- | TRBJ2-6 | once | TRBV3-1 | CASSQRQFEGANVLTF | TGTGCCAGCAGCCAGAGACAGTTCGAGGGGGCCAACGTCCTGACTTTC
TRBD1 | TRBJ2-7 | - | TRBV10-3 | CAISEGTGLYEQYF | TGTGCCATCAGTGAAGGGACAGGGCTCTACGAGCAGTACTTC
- | TRBJ1-2 | - | TRBV6-5 | CASSYQTGHYGYTF | TGTGCCAGCAGTTATCAGACAGGTCACTATGGCTACACCTTC
- | TRBJ2-5 | - | TRBV24-1 | CATSAQGETQYF | TGTGCCACCAGTGCCCAAGGAGAGACCCAGTACTTC
TRBD2 | TRBJ2-5 | - | TRBV3-1 | CASSPWTSGLGETQYF | TGTGCCAGCAGCCCGTGGACTAGCGGGTTAGGGGAGACCCAGTACTTC
- | TRBJ2-3 | - | TRBV15 | CATSPGTTGTDTQYF | TGTGCCACCAGCCCCGGAACGACGGGCACAGATACGCAGTATTTT
TRBD1 | TRBJ1-5 | - | TRBV28 | CASSLGAGGLSNQPQHF | TGTGCCAGCAGTTTGGGAGCAGGGGGTCTGAGCAATCAGCCCCAGCATTTT
- | TRBJ1-5 | few | TRBV27 | CASSLRRGDQPQHF | TGTGCCAGCAGTCTCCGGAGAGGTGACCAGCCCCAGCATTTT
- | TRBJ1-1 | - | TRBV20-1 | CSARVPGRNTEAFF | TGCAGTGCTAGAGTACCGGGACGGAACACTGAAGCTTTCTTT
- | TRBJ1-1 | - | TRBV4-1 | CASSQDRGSGTTEAFF | TGCGCCAGCAGCCAAGATCGAGGCAGTGGGACCACTGAAGCTTTCTTT
TRBD1 | TRBJ2-1 | - | TRBV7-9 | CASSSLTGINNEQFF | TGTGCCAGCAGCTCGCTGACAGGGATTAACAATGAGCAGTTCTTC
- | TRBJ1-5 | - | TRBV12-3/TRBV12-4 | CASSWEEFGPQHF | TGTGCCAGCAGTTGGGAGGAATTTGGGCCCCAGCATTTT
- | TRBJ2-5 | - | TRBV19 | CASSKGHQETQYF | TGTGCCAGTAGTAAGGGGCACCAAGAGACCCAGTACTTC
- | TRBJ2-1 | - | TRBV9 | CASSVGGVLDGEQFF | TGTGCCAGCAGCGTAGGCGGTGTTTTGGATGGTGAGCAGTTCTTC
- | TRBJ2-1 | - | TRBV5-6 | CASSLTSGNEQFF | TGTGCCAGCAGCTTGACCAGCGGGAATGAGCAGTTCTTC
- | TRBJ2-1 | - | TRBV12-3/TRBV12-4 | CASNAQYNEQFF | TGTGCCAGCAACGCCCAATACAATGAGCAGTTCTTC
TRBD2 | TRBJ2-3 | - | TRBV7-9 | CASSLKALADTDTQYF | TGTGCCAGCAGCTTAAAAGCACTAGCGGACACAGATACGCAGTATTTT
- | TRBJ2-1 | once | TRBV2 | CASETPGLQYEQFF | TGTGCCAGCGAGACCCCGGGGCTACAATATGAGCAGTTCTTC
TRBD2 | TRBJ2-1 | - | TRBV7-2 | CASSLAGGPPQEQFF | TGTGCCAGCAGCTTGGCGGGGGGGCCCCCTCAGGAGCAGTTCTTC
- | TRBJ1-1 | - | TRBV12-3/TRBV12-4 | CASSSPTGLDTEAFF | TGTGCCAGCAGTTCCCCTACAGGCCTGGACACTGAAGCTTTCTTT
- | TRBJ2-3 | - | TRBV7-2 | CASAIADTQYF | TGTGCCAGCGCTATAGCGGATACGCAGTATTTT
TRBD1 | TRBJ2-3 | - | TRBV4-3 | CASSHSGTGDNTDTQYF | TGCGCCAGCAGCCACTCCGGGACAGGGGACAACACAGATACGCAGTATTTT
TRBD1 | TRBJ1-5 | - | TRBV11-2 | CASSSGQANQPQHF | TGTGCCAGCAGCTCTGGACAGGCGAATCAGCCCCAGCATTTT
- | TRBJ2-5 | - | TRBV7-3 | CASSLSQEETQYF | TGTGCCAGCAGCTTATCTCAGGAAGAGACCCAGTACTTC